The 3 T cell receptor beta chains in this list originate from one sample, sequenced in a study of shared clonotypes between healthy human individuals. CD8 cells classed as naive were CD45RO-negative and positively selected for CCR7, excluding terminally differentiated effector memory CD45RA+ cells. The table came from immunoSEQ multiplex PCR; TCRdb's copy has only in-frame clones and leaves some out. The sample lists about 2.1 million clones; roughly 93% were seen once. Sequences were obtained from naive CD8+ T cells from PBMCs. These receptors were obtained from a young man in good health. Some clones in this sample may be carry-over from other donors' samples.

The rearrangement joins TRBV5-1 to TRBJ1-2; D is unclear. V lost 5 bases, J lost 2 bases, and 10 bases lay in between. Germline CDR1 SGHRS, CDR2 YFSETQ. CDR3 length: 13 amino acids. The CDR3 DNA reads TGCGCCAGCAGTCCGGGCCAGAACTATGGCTACACCTTC. Protein sequence: CASSPGQNYGYTF.

J is TRBJ2-1 and V is TRBV9; D ambiguous. The V end was cut by 4 bases, the J end by 10 bases, with 18 bases between. Germline V gene data show CDR1 as SGDLS and CDR2 as YYNGEE. This CDR3 has 14 amino acids. CDR3 bases: TGTGCCAGCAGCACCCAGGACCCGAGTGTCGAGCAGTTCTTC. Encoded protein: CASSTQDPSVEQFF.

V gene TRBV7-3 combines with J gene TRBJ2-1; perhaps TRBD2 as D (5 bases). The CDR3 extends over 13 amino acids. Trimming removed 5 bases from V and 10 bases from J, with 15 bases in between. From germline, CDR1 is SGHTA and CDR2 FQGTGA. This CDR3 is CASSERLKHEQFF. The CDR3, as DNA: TGTGCCAGCAGCGAACGACTAAAACACGAGCAGTTCTTC. Based on the CDR3 plus reference TRBV7-3 and TRBJ2-1, the full variable domain is GAGVSQTPSNKVTEKGKYVELRCDPISGHTALYWYRQSLGQGPEFLIYFQGTGAADDSGLPNDRFFAVRPEGSVSTLKIQRTERGDSAVYLCASSERLKHEQFFGPGTRLTVL.